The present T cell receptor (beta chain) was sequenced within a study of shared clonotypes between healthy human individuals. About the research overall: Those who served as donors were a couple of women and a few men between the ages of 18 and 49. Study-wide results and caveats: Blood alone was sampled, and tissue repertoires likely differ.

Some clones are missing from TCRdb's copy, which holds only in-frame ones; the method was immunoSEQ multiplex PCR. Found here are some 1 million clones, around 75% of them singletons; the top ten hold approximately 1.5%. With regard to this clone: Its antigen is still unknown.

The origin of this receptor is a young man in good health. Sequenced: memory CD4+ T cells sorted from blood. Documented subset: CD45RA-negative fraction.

The CDR3 nucleotides read TGCGCCAGCAGCTTGGCCGACAGGGGGGAAGAGACCCAGTACTTC. This codes for CASSLADRGEETQYF. The chain has TRBV5-1 and TRBJ2-5; 9 bases agree with TRBD1. This CDR3 has 15 residues. CDR1 is SGHRS and CDR2 is YFSETQ in the germline V gene. Trimming removed 0 bases from V and 3 bases from J; junction bases left unmatched: 3.